This T cell receptor beta chain appears in the sequencing data of a study of T cell changes during pregnancy in multiple sclerosis. Libraries were prepared by immunoSEQ multiplex PCR; TCRdb keeps only in-frame clonotypes and omits some of them. The sample consists of roughly 32,000 clones, about 90% of them appearing once. With 4 bases clipped from V and 3 bases from J, the junction kept 5 bases outside the gene matches. This CDR3 region has 15 residues. Germline CDR1 is SGHDT and CDR2 is YYEEEE. This sequence was found in a female donor with multiple sclerosis, enrolled in a pregnancy study. The sample was CD8+ T cells from peripheral blood mononuclear cells, taken in the third trimester of pregnancy. This chain links TRBV5-6 with TRBJ2-7; 12 bases map to TRBD2. This chain's CDR3 is CASSKLAGGLYEQYF. The CDR3 nucleotides read TGTGCCAGCAGCAAACTAGCGGGGGGCCTCTACGAGCAGTACTTC.